What follows are 13 T cell receptor beta chains derived from one specimen sequenced in a study of identical twins. TCRdb re-analysed the 5' RACE reads in MiXCR, keeping a single row per CDR3 protein. The repertoire includes about 660,000 distinct CDR3 sequences, over 8.5% of them detected once, and around 0.98% sits in the top ten. These sequences were also reported in another study, on yellow fever vaccine responses in identical twins.

Sample: PBMCs. The origin of the receptors is a woman aged 18-29 years in good health.

The V call is TRBV3-1, the J call TRBJ2-2, with 7 nucleotides matching TRBD2. Per germline, CDR1 LGHDT and CDR2 YNNKEL (reference sequence). This CDR3 is 16 amino acids long. The V segment lost 3 bases and the J segment 7 bases; nucleotides outside the gene matches: 11. The CDR3 loop reads CASSQITGGSVGELFF. For the CDR3, the DNA is TGTGCCAGCAGCCAGATTACGGGGGGTAGTGTCGGGGAGCTGTTTTTT.

This clonotype occurred once. V and J are TRBV15 and TRBJ2-1; D unresolved. V lost 1 base to trimming and J lost 7 bases, with 11 bases between them. This CDR3 spans 14 amino acids. Germline V CDR1 and CDR2: LNHNV, YYDKDF (reference sequence). The CDR3 DNA follows: TGTGCCACCAGCAGAGGTTTCGAAAGAAATGAGCAGTTCTTC. It specifies CATSRGFERNEQFF.

Written as DNA, the CDR3 is TGCAGTGCTAGAGATTTGGCCAGCCAAGAGACCCAGTACTTC. This translates into CSARDLASQETQYF. The chain combines TRBV20-1 with TRBJ2-5; D is undetermined. V lost 0 bases and J lost 1, with 9 bases in between. This CDR3 spans 14 amino acids. Germline loops: CDR1 DFQATT, CDR2 SNEGSKA (reference sequence).

This clonotype was recorded many times. The rearrangement joins TRBV6-6 to TRBJ2-7; possibly TRBD1 for D (5 bases). Germline loops: CDR1 MNHNY, CDR2 SVGAGI (reference sequence). CDR3 length equals 11 residues. The V end was cut by 7 bases, the J end by 5 bases, with 9 bases between. CDR3 amino acids: CASTGSHEQYF. The CDR3 coding sequence is TGTGCCAGCACAGGGTCGCACGAGCAGTACTTC.

This clonotype occurred many times. The V call is TRBV4-2, the J call TRBJ2-3; the D is unclear. V lost 0 bases to trimming and J lost 3 bases, with 7 bases between them. Germline V gene sequence: CDR1 LGHNA, CDR2 YNFKEQ. CDR3 length: 14 amino acids. The CDR3 nucleotides are TGTGCCAGCAGCCAAGATCTAGAAACAGATACGCAGTATTTT. Translation gives CASSQDLETDTQYF.

This clonotype was picked up many times. This chain joins TRBV29-1 and TRBJ2-5; TRBD1 aligns across 9 bases. This CDR3 has 16 amino acids. Trimming took 1 base from V and 3 from J; bases not matched to a gene: 9. From germline, CDR1 is SQVTM and CDR2 ANQGSEA. Here the CDR3 reads CSVEGPGQGTKETQYF. The CDR3 DNA is TGCAGCGTTGAAGGGCCGGGACAGGGTACAAAAGAGACCCAGTACTTC. Filled out from reference TRBV29-1 and TRBJ2-5, the complete variable domain reads SAVISQKPSRDICQRGTSLTIQCQVDSQVTMMFWYRQQPGQSLTLIATANQGSEATYESGFVIDKFPISRPNLTFSTLTVSNMSPEDSSIYLCSVEGPGQGTKETQYFGPGTRLLVL.

V gene TRBV20-1 combines with J gene TRBJ2-6, with D hard to call. CDR3 length equals 19 residues. From germline, CDR1 is DFQATT and CDR2 SNEGSKA (reference sequence). V was trimmed by 0 bases and J by 0 bases, leaving 18 bases between them. DNA for the CDR3: TGCAGTGCTAGAGATCTTGGGGTTGGTTCGTTCTCTGGGGCCAACGTCCTGACTTTC. It specifies CSARDLGVGSFSGANVLTF.

The rearrangement links TRBV21-1 to TRBJ1-5; TRBD1 is the table's D call and was not checked against the DNA. TRBV21-1 is termed a pseudogene. The CDR3 has 18 amino acids. CDR3 region: CASSKVPGETRLAAPQHF. The CDR3 DNA reads as TGTGCCAGCAGCAAAGTCCCGGGCGAGACGCGCCTGGCTGCGCCCCAGCATTTT.

The chain combines TRBV6-1 with TRBJ2-3; the match to TRBD2 covers 7 bases. V was clipped by 10 bases and J by 0 bases; unmatched bases: 7. CDR1 MNHNS and CDR2 SASEGT come from the germline V gene. The CDR3 loop spans 14 amino acids. CDR3 sequence reads: CAMRRGSSTDTQYF. The CDR3 nucleotides read TGTGCCATGCGGCGGGGGAGTAGCACAGATACGCAGTATTTT.

The chain uses TRBV5-1 and TRBJ2-1; 7 nucleotides match TRBD2. This CDR3 contains 15 residues. CDR1 and CDR2 from the germline V gene are SGHRS and YFSETQ. V shed 5 bases, J shed 1 base, and the junction held 6 bases outside the gene matches. This chain's CDR3 is CASRPTSLSYNEQFF. CDR3 sequence (DNA): TGCGCCAGCAGACCGACTAGCCTTTCCTACAATGAGCAGTTCTTC. Based on the CDR3 plus reference TRBV5-1 and TRBJ2-1, the full variable domain is KAGVTQTPRYLIKTRGQQVTLSCSPISGHRSVSWYQQTPGQGLQFLFEYFSETQRNKGNFPGRFSGRQFSNSRSEMNVSTLELGDSALYLCASRPTSLSYNEQFFGPGTRLTVL.

The V call is TRBV6-2 or TRBV6-3, the J call TRBJ2-7, with 13 bases that match TRBD2. Trimming at V came to 10 bases and at J to 3 bases, leaving 3 bases not matched to a gene. Germline lookup yields CDR1 MNHEY and CDR2 SVGEGT. The CDR3 covers 13 residues. CDR3 nucleotide sequence: TGTGCCATCGGACTAGCGGGAGTCTACGAGCAGTACTTC. This encodes CAIGLAGVYEQYF.

This clonotype was seen many times. The chain employs TRBV10-3 and TRBJ2-5; no firm D call. Germline V gene data show CDR1 as ENHRY and CDR2 as SYGVKD. This CDR3 spans 15 amino acids. Trimming took 4 bases from V and 5 from J, leaving 17 bases between them. CDR3 sequence: CAISAPERGTETQYF. CDR3 in DNA: TGTGCCATCAGTGCACCGGAGCGAGGTACGGAGACCCAGTACTTC.

This clonotype occurred a few times. The rearrangement joins TRBV19 to TRBJ2-7, with D hard to call. Trimming removed 3 bases from V and 3 bases from J, with 12 bases in between. Germline V gene data show CDR1 as LNHDA and CDR2 as SQIVND (reference sequence). There are 14 residues in the CDR3. CDR3 protein: CASSIRSTNYEQYF. Written as DNA, the CDR3 is TGTGCCAGTAGTATCAGGAGCACCAACTACGAGCAGTACTTC.